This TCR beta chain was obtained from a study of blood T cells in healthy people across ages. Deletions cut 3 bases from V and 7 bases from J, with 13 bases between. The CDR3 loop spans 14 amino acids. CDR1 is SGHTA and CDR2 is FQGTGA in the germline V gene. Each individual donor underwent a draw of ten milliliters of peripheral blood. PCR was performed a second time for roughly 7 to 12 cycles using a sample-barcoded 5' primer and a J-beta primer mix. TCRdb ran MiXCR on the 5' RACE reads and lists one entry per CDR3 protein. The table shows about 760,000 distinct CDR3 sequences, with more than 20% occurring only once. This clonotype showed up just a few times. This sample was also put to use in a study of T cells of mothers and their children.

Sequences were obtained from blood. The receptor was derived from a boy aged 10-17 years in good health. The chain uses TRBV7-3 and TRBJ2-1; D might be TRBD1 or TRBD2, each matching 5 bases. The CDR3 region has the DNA TGTGCCAGCAGCTTTGAAGTGGGGGAAAATGAGCAGTTCTTC. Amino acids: CASSFEVGENEQFF.